This TCR beta chain was identified in a study of spatial heterogeneity in lung cancer. In TCRdb, the 5' RACE reads were re-called with MiXCR into one record per CDR3 protein. The sample records about 2,800 distinct CDR3 sequences, 8.5% to 9% being singletons. This clonotype rates as medium-sized. The CDR3 length is 16 residues. Germline CDR1 SGHTA, CDR2 FQGNSA. The V segment lost 5 bases and the J segment 5 bases; nucleotides outside the gene matches: 14. Time point here: sample taken at primary tumor resection. Unsorted samples of tumor, nontumor lung or frozen PBMC had their whole RNA sequenced. Here the sequenced sample was normal lung tissue next to the tumor, taken at surgery. The chain links TRBV7-2 to TRBJ2-7; 8 nucleotides align to TRBD1. This receptor was obtained from a female donor with early-stage non-small cell lung cancer. CDR3 in amino acids: CASSPLHGQGIHEQYF. The CDR3 bases are TGTGCCAGCAGCCCCTTACACGGACAGGGAATCCACGAGCAGTACTTC.